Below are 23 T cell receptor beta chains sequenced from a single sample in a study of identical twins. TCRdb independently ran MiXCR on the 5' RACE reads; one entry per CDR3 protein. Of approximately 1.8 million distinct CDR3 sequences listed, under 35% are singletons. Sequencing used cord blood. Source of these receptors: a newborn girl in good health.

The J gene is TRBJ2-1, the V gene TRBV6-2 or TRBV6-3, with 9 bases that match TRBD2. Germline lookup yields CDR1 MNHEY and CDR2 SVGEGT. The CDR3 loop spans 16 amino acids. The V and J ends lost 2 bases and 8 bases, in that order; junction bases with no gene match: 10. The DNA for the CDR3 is TGTGCCAGCAGTTACGAGACGGCTAGCGGGGATCATGAGCAGTTCTTC. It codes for CASSYETASGDHEQFF.

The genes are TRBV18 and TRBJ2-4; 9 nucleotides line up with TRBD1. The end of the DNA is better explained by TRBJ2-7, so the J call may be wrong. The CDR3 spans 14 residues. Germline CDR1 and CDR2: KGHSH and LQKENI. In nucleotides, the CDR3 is TGTGCCAGCTCACGACGGACAGGGGATTACGAGCAGTACTTC. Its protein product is CASSRRTGDYEQYF.

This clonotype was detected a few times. CDR3 sequence (DNA): TGCGCCAGCAGCTTTGGCCCCGAATATGGCTACACCTTC. This encodes CASSFGPEYGYTF. The chain is built from TRBV5-1 and TRBJ1-2; D uncertain. The germline CDR1 and CDR2 sequences are SGHRS and YFSETQ. CDR3 length equals 13 residues. V lost 2 bases, J lost 5 bases, and 10 bases lay in between.

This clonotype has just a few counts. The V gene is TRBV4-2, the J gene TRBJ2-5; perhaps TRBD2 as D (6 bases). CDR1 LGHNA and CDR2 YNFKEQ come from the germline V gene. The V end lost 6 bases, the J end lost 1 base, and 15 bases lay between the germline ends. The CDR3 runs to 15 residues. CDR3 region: CASRQWRGLQETQYF. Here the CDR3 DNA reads TGTGCCAGCAGGCAATGGAGGGGCCTCCAAGAGACCCAGTACTTC.

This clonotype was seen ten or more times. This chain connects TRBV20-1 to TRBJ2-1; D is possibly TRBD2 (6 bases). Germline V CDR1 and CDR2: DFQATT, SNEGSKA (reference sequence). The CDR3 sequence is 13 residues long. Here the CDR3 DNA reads TGCAGCGCATCGACTAGATCCTACAATGAGCAGTTCTTC. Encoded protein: CSASTRSYNEQFF.

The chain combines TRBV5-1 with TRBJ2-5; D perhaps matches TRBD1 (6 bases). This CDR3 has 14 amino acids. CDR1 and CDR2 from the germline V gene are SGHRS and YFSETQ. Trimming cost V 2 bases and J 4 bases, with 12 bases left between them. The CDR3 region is CASSLQGPPETQYF. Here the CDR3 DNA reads TGCGCCAGCAGCTTACAGGGACCCCCAGAGACCCAGTACTTC.

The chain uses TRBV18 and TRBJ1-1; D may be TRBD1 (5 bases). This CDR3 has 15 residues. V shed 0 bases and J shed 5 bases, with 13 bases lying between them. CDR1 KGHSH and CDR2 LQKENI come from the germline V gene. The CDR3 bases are TGTGCCAGCTCACCACCTTTCAGGGAGGGAACTGAAGCTTTCTTT. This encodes CASSPPFREGTEAFF.

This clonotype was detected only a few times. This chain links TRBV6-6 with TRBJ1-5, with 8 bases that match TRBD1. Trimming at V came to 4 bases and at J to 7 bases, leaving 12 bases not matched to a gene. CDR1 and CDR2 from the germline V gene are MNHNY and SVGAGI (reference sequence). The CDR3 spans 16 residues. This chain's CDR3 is CASSFLGQGSVQPQHF. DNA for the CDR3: TGTGCCAGCAGTTTCCTCGGACAGGGTAGCGTACAGCCCCAGCATTTT.

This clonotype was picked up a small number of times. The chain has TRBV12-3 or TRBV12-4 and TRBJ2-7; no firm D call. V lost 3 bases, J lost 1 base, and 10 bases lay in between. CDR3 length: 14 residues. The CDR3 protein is CASSFWADSYEQYF. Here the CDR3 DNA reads TGTGCCAGCAGTTTCTGGGCGGATTCCTACGAGCAGTACTTC.

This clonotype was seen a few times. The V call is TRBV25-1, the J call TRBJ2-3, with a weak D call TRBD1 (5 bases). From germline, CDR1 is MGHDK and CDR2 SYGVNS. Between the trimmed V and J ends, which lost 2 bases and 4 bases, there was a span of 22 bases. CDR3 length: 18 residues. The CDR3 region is CASSEIRALSRRPDTQYF. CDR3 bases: TGTGCCAGCAGTGAAATCAGGGCACTTTCGCGTCGTCCAGATACGCAGTATTTT.

The CDR3 nucleotides are TGTGCCAGCAGCCTTAAGGGTATTTTCACTGAAGCTTTCTTT. This translates into CASSLKGIFTEAFF. The rearrangement links TRBV14 to TRBJ1-1; D is unclear. Trimming shortened V by 4 bases and J by 4 bases, and 13 bases separated the two germline ends. The CDR3 totals 14 residues. Germline V gene data show CDR1 as SGHDN and CDR2 as FVKESK.

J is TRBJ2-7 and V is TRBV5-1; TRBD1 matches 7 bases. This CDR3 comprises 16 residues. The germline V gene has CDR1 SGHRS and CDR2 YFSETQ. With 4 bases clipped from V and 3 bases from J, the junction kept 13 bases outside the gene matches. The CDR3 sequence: CASSLPKPGQFYEQYF. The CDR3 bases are TGCGCCAGCAGCCTTCCCAAACCGGGACAGTTCTACGAGCAGTACTTC.

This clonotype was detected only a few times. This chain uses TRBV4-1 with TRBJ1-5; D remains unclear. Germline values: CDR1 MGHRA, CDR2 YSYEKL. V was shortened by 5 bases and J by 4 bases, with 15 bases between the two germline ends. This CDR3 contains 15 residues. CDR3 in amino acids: CASSKFQENNQPQHF. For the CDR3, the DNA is TGCGCCAGCAGCAAATTCCAGGAAAATAATCAGCCCCAGCATTTT.

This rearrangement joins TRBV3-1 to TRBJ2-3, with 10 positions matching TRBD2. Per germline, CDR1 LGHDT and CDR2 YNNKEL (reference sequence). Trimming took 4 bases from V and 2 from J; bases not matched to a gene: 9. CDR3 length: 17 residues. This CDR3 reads CASSRGYGTSATDTQYF. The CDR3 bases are TGTGCCAGCAGCCGGGGGTACGGGACTAGCGCCACAGATACGCAGTATTTT.

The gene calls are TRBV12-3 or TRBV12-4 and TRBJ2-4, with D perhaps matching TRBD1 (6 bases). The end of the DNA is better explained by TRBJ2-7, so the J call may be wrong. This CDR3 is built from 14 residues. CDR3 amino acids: CASGNRVQPYEQYF. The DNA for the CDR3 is TGTGCCAGCGGCAACAGGGTACAACCCTACGAGCAGTACTTC.

CDR3 coding DNA: TGTGCCAGCAGCACCCAAAGCCGACAGCCCAACAATGAGCAGTTCTTC. Translating gives CASSTQSRQPNNEQFF. The chain combines TRBV21-1 with TRBJ2-1. TRBV21-1 is reported as a pseudogene. There are 16 residues in the CDR3.

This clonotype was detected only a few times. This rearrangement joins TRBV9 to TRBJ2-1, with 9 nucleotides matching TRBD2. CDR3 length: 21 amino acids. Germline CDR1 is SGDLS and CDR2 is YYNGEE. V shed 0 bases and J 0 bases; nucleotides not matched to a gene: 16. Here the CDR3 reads CASSVADPGLAWGGSYNEQFF. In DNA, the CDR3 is TGTGCCAGCAGCGTAGCAGATCCGGGACTAGCTTGGGGGGGCTCCTACAATGAGCAGTTCTTC.

This CDR3 is CASSRGTGYSPLHF. The CDR3 DNA follows: TGTGCCAGCAGCCGTGGGACAGGGTACTCACCCCTCCACTTT. The V gene is TRBV7-9, the J gene TRBJ1-6; 9 nucleotides agree with TRBD1. Losses at the gene ends were 5 bases for V and 10 bases for J; bases not matched to a gene: 6. The germline gives CDR1 SEHNR, CDR2 FQNEAQ (reference sequence). The CDR3 runs to 14 residues.

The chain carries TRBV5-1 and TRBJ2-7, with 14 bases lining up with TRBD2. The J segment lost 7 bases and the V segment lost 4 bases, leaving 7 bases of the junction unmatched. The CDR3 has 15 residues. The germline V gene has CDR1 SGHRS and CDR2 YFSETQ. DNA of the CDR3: TGCGCCAGCAGCCGACTAGCGGGGGGGCAAAATGAGCAGTACTTC. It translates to CASSRLAGGQNEQYF.

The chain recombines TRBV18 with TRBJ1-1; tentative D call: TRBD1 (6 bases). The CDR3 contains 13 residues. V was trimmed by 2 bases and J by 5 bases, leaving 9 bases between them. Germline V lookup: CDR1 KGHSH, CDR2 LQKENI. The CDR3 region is CASSPIQGTEAFF. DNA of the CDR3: TGTGCCAGCTCACCAATACAGGGAACTGAAGCTTTCTTT. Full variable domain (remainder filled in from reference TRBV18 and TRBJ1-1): NAGVMQNPRHLVRRRGQEARLRCSPMKGHSHVYWYRQLPEEGLKFMVYLQKENIIDESGMPKERFSAEFPKEGPSILRIQQVVRGDSAAYFCASSPIQGTEAFFGQGTRLTVV.

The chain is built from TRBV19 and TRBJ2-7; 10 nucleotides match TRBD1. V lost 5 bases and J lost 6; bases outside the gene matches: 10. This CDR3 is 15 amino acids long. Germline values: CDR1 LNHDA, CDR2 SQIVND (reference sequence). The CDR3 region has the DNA TGTGCCAGTAGTTCGCCGGGACAGGGGAAGTCCGAGCAGTACTTC. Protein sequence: CASSSPGQGKSEQYF.

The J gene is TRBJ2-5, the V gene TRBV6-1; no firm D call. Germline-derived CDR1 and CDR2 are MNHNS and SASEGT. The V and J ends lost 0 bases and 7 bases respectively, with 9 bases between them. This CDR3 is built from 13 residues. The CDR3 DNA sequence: TGTGCCAGCAGTGAAGCAAGGTCGGTGACCCAGTACTTC. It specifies CASSEARSVTQYF.

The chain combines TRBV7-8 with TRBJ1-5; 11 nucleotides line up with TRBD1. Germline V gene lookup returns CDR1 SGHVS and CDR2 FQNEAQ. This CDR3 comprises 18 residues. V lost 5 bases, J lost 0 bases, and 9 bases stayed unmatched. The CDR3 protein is CASSPNRDRGYSNQPQHF. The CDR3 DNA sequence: TGTGCCAGCAGCCCCAACCGGGACAGGGGGTATAGCAATCAGCCCCAGCATTTT.